The clone carrying this T cell receptor (beta chain) showed up many times. Priming of first-strand cDNA relied on TRAV- and TRBV-specific primers (covering alpha and beta chains). TCRs underwent 15 to 20 PCR cycles of amplification with a constant-region primer and V-primer adapter. In vitro transcription amplified the mRNA that had been isolated. TCRdb reprocessed the reads via MiXCR and lists one record per CDR3 protein. Among fewer than 95,000 distinct CDR3 sequences listed, more than 7.5% were seen once. This sample stems from a study of low-dose radiotherapy and immunotherapy resistance in tumors. Study information: Those assigned to Cohort 2 were treated with 1 Gy per fraction every two weeks (13 Gy in total over 26 weeks).

Time point of the sample: before trial treatment. Donors, who were enrolled in a single-arm phase I dose-escalation trial, received nivolumab, ipilimumab, aspirin, low-dose cyclophosphamide and low-dose radiotherapy. Each eligible patient had an advanced solid tumor, and these tumors lacked tumor-infiltrating lymphocytes. The V end lost 8 bases, the J end lost 1 base, and 15 bases lay between the germline ends. Germline V gene data show CDR1 as SEHNR and CDR2 as FQNEAQ (reference sequence). The CDR3 is 15 residues long. Sequenced material: PBMCs, taken before treatment. The sequence came from a male donor with prostate cancer. This chain uses TRBV7-9 with TRBJ1-3, with D unclear. The CDR3 DNA reads TGTGCCAGCGCCTCCCTAATCATATCTGGAAACACCATATATTTT. It encodes CASASLIISGNTIYF.